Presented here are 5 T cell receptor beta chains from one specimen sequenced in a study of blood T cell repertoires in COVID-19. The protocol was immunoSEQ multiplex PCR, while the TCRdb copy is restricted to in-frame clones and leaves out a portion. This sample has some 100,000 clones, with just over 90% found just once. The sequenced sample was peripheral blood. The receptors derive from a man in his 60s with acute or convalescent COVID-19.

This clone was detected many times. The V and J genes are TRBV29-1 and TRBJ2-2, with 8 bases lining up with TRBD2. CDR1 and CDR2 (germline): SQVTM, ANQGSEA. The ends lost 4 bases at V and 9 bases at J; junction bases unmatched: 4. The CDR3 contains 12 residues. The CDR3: CSVGSGSRELFF. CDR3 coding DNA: TGCAGCGTTGGGAGCGGGAGCAGGGAGCTGTTTTTT.

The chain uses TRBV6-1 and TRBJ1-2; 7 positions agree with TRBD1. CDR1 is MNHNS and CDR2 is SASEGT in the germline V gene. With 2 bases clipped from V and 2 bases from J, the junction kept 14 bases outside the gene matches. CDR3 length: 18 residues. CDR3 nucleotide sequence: TGTGCCAGCAGTGAATGGTACCCGGGACAGCCCTTCAACTATGGCTACACCTTC. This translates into CASSEWYPGQPFNYGYTF.

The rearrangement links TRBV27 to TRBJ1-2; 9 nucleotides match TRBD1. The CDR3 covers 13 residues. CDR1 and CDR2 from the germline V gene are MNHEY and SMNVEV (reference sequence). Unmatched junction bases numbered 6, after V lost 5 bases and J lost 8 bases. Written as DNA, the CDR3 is TGTGCCAGCAGTCCGGGACAGGGAGGCGGCTACACCTTC. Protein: CASSPGQGGGYTF.

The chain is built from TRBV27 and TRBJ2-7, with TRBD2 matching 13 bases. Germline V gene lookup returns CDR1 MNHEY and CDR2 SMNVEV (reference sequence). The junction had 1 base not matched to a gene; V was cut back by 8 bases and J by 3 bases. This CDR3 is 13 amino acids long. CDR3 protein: CASRLAGGYEQYF. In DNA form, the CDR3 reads TGTGCCAGCCGACTAGCGGGGGGCTACGAGCAGTACTTC.

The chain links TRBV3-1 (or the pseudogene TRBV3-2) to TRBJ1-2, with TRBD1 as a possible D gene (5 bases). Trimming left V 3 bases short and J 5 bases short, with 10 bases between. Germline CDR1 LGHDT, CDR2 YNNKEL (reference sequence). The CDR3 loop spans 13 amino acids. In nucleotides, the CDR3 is TGTGCCAGCAGCCAGACAGAAGTATATGGCTACACCTTC. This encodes CASSQTEVYGYTF.